One T cell receptor (beta chain) is described in this entry. Its cognate antigen is unknown. This sample was taken from a study of T cell repertoires in cytomegalovirus infection. Overall study: In the study, CMV epitopes included recently identified HLA-C-restricted and well-studied HLA-B-restricted ones. Carrying CMV and the relevant HLA type showed in public TCR beta signatures. Overall study findings and caveats: HLA-C-restricted, CMV-specific TCR beta clonotypes were dominant ex vivo.

TCRdb ran MiXCR on the reads and lists one entry per CDR3 protein. The table shows 450,000 to 650,000 distinct CDR3 sequences, with roughly 42% occurring only once. This material consisted of cultured PBMCs, taken from culture after CMV antigen stimulation. The sequence came from a human donor in good health (CMV status not recorded). Some clones in this sample may be carry-over from other donors' samples.

This CDR3 is CASREGGGRNQPQHF. In DNA form, the CDR3 reads TGTGCCAGCAGGGAGGGCGGGGGGCGCAATCAGCCCCAGCATTTT. V gene TRBV7-8 combines with J gene TRBJ1-5; TRBD1 might be the D (6 bases). The CDR3 spans 15 residues. Germline CDR1 reads SGHVS; CDR2 reads FQNEAQ. Deletions cut 6 bases from V and 2 bases from J, with 14 bases between. The full variable domain, rest sourced from reference TRBV7-8 and TRBJ1-5, is GAGVSQSPRYKVAKRGQDVALRCDPISGHVSLFWYQQALGQGPEFLTYFQNEAQLDKSGLPSDRFFAERPEGSVSTLKIQRTQQEDSAVYLCASREGGGRNQPQHFGDGTRLSIL.